The 7 T cell receptor beta chains reported below all come from one sample, sequenced in a study of blood T cell repertoires in COVID-19. Some clones are missing from TCRdb's copy, which holds only in-frame ones; the method was immunoSEQ multiplex PCR. The data show approximately 190,000 clones, 79% seen once. Sequencing input: peripheral blood. These receptors were obtained from a man in his sixties with active or convalescent COVID-19.

The V and J genes are TRBV27 and TRBJ2-1, with 7 bases fitting TRBD2. CDR1 is MNHEY and CDR2 is SMNVEV in the germline V gene (reference sequence). Trimming cost V 9 bases and J 4 bases; bases outside gene matches: 9. The CDR3 is 14 residues long. This CDR3 is CASSGLAAYNEQFF. CDR3 DNA sequence: TGTGCCAGTTCGGGGCTAGCGGCTTACAATGAGCAGTTCTTC.

The chain joins TRBV5-6 to TRBJ1-1; 10 nucleotides agree with TRBD1. V was clipped by 0 bases and J by 3 bases; unmatched bases: 2. CDR3 length: 15 residues. CDR1 is SGHDT and CDR2 is YYEEEE in the germline V gene. This CDR3 is CASSLGQGAYTEAFF. Here the CDR3 DNA reads TGTGCCAGCAGCTTGGGACAGGGGGCGTACACTGAAGCTTTCTTT.

J is TRBJ1-1 and V is TRBV5-1, with TRBD1 identical over 10 bases. The V and J ends lost 7 bases and 3 bases, in that order; junction bases with no gene match: 9. This CDR3 is 15 amino acids long. The germline gives CDR1 SGHRS, CDR2 YFSETQ. The DNA for the CDR3 is TGCGCCAGCGGAAGCTCAGGGACAGGGGACACTGAAGCTTTCTTT. This codes for CASGSSGTGDTEAFF. The whole variable domain, filled in from reference TRBV5-1 and TRBJ1-1, reads KAGVTQTPRYLIKTRGQQVTLSCSPISGHRSVSWYQQTPGQGLQFLFEYFSETQRNKGNFPGRFSGRQFSNSRSEMNVSTLELGDSALYLCASGSSGTGDTEAFFGQGTRLTVV.

This chain uses TRBV7-9 with TRBJ2-5, with TRBD2 matching 7 bases. Germline lookup yields CDR1 SEHNR and CDR2 FQNEAQ (reference sequence). The CDR3 loop spans 16 amino acids. Trimming removed 0 bases from V and 5 bases from J; junction bases left unmatched: 9. In DNA form, the CDR3 reads TGTGCCAGCAGCTTAGCGATCGGGAGGTACACGGAGACCCAGTACTTC. This sequence encodes CASSLAIGRYTETQYF.

The chain combines TRBV7-3 with TRBJ2-5, with 7 nucleotides matching TRBD2. The CDR3 spans 13 residues. From germline, CDR1 is SGHTA and CDR2 FQGTGA. V shed 4 bases and J 3 bases; nucleotides not matched to a gene: 2. CDR3 nucleotides: TGTGCCAGCAGCTCCGGGACTAAAGAGACCCAGTACTTC. This sequence encodes CASSSGTKETQYF. Drawing the rest from reference TRBV7-3 and TRBJ2-5, the complete variable domain is GAGVSQTPSNKVTEKGKYVELRCDPISGHTALYWYRQSLGQGPEFLIYFQGTGAADDSGLPNDRFFAVRPEGSVSTLKIQRTERGDSAVYLCASSSGTKETQYFGPGTRLLVL.

This chain uses TRBV12-3 or TRBV12-4 with TRBJ2-2; D not resolved. V was cut by 6 bases and J by 2 bases, with 4 bases left in between. The CDR3 spans 12 residues. This chain's CDR3 is CASRINTGELFF. CDR3 DNA: TGTGCCAGCAGAATAAACACCGGGGAGCTGTTTTTT.

This clone was seen a handful of times. The chain has TRBV6-4 and TRBJ2-3; TRBD1 might be the D (6 bases). CDR1 is MRHNA and CDR2 is SNTAGT in the germline V gene. The V and J ends lost 4 bases and 2 bases respectively, with 10 bases between them. There are 14 residues in the CDR3. As DNA, the CDR3 is TGTGCCAGCAGTGTAGGGGGACCCACAGATACGCAGTATTTT. This codes for CASSVGGPTDTQYF.